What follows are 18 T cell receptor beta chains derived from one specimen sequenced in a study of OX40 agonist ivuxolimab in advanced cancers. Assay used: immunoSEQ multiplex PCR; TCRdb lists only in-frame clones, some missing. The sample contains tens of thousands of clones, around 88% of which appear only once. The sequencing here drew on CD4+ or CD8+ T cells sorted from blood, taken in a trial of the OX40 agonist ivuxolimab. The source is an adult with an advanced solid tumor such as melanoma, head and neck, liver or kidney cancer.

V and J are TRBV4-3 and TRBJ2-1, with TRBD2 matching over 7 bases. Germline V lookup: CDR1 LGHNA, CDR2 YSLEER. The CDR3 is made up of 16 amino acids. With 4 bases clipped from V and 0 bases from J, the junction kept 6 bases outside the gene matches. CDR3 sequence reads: CASSRLAGVSYNEQFF. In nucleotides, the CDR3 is TGCGCCAGCAGCCGCCTCGCGGGAGTCTCCTACAATGAGCAGTTCTTC.

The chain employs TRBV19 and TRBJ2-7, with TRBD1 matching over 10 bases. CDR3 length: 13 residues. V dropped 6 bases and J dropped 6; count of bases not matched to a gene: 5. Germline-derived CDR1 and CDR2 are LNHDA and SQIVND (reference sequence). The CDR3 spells CASSPDRGSEQYF. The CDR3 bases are TGTGCCAGTAGCCCGGACAGGGGGAGCGAGCAGTACTTC.

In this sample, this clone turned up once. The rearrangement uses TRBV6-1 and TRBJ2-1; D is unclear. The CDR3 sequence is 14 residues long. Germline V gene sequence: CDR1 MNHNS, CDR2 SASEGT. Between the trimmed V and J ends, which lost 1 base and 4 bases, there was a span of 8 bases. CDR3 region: CASSEGVSYNEQFF. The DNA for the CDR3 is TGTGCCAGCAGTGAAGGGGTGTCTTACAATGAGCAGTTCTTC.

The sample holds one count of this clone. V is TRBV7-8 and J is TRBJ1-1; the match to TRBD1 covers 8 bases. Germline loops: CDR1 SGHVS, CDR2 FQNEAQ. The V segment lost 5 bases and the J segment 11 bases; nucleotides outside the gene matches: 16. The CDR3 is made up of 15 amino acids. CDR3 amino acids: CASSQRGGQVGWAFF. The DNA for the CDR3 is TGTGCCAGCAGCCAACGAGGGGGACAGGTTGGTTGGGCTTTCTTT.

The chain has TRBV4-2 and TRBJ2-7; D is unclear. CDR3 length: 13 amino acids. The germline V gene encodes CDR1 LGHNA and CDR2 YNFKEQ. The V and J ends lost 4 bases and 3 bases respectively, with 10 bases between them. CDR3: CASSPQASYEQYF. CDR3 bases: TGTGCCAGCAGCCCCCAGGCCAGCTACGAGCAGTACTTC.

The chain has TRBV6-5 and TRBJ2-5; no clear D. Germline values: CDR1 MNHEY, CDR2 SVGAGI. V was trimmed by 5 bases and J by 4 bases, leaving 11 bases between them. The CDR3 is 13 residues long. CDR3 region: CASSNPRRETQYF. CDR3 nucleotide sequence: TGTGCCAGCAGTAACCCAAGGCGAGAGACCCAGTACTTC.

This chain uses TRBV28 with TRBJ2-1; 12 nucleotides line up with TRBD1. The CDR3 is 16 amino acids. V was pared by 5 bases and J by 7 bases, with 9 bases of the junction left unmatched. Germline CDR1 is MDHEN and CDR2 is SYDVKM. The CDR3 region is CASSLGGQGAWNEQFF. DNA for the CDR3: TGTGCCAGCAGTCTCGGGGGACAGGGGGCTTGGAATGAGCAGTTCTTC. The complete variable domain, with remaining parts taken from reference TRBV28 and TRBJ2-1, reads DVKVTQSSRYLVKRTGEKVFLECVQDMDHENMFWYRQDPGLGLRLIYFSYDVKMKEKGDIPEGYSVSREKKERFSLILESASTNQTSMYLCASSLGGQGAWNEQFFGPGTRLTVL.

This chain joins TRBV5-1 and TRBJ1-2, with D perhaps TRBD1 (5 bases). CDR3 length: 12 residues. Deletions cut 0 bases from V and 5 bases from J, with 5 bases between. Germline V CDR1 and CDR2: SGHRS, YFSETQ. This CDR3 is CASSLAGYGYTF. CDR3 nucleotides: TGCGCCAGCAGCTTGGCAGGGTATGGCTACACCTTC.

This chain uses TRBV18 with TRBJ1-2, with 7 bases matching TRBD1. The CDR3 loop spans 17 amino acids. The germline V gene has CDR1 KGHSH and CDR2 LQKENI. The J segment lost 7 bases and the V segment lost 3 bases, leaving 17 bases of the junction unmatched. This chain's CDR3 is CASSPVVEGAAPGGYTF. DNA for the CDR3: TGTGCCAGCTCACCTGTTGTAGAGGGGGCAGCCCCTGGTGGCTACACCTTC.

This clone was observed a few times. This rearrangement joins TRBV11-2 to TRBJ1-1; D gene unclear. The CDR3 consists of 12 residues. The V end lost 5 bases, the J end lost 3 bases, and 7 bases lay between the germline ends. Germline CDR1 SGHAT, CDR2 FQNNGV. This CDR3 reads CASSLHYTEAFF. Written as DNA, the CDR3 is TGTGCCAGCAGCCTCCATTACACTGAAGCTTTCTTT.

The CDR3 DNA sequence: TGTGCCAGCAGTTTTTCCGCGGGGGTAGATGGAAACACCATATATTTT. This gives the protein CASSFSAGVDGNTIYF. V usage is TRBV6-5 and J usage is TRBJ1-3; D possibly corresponds to TRBD1 (5 bases). The germline V and J ends were trimmed by 4 bases and 3 bases, with 16 bases remaining between them. Germline CDR1 MNHEY, CDR2 SVGAGI. The CDR3 is 16 residues long.

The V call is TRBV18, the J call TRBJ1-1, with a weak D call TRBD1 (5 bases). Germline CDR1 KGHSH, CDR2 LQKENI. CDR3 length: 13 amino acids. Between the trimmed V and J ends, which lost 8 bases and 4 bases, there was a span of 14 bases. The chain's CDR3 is CASRSGGGTEAFF. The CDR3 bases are TGTGCCAGCCGGAGCGGGGGTGGCACTGAAGCTTTCTTT.

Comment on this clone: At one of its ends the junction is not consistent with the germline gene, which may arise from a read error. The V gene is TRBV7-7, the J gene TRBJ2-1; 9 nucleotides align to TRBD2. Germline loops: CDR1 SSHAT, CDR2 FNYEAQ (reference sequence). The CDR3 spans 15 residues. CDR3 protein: CASSFPREGWYEQFF. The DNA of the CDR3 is TGTGCTAGCAGTTTCCCGCGGGAGGGCTGGTATGAGCAGTTCTTC.

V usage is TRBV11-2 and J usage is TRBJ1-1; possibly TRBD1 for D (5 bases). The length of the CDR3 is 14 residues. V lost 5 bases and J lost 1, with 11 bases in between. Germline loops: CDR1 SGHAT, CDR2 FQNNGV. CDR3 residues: CASSPVGGNTEAFF. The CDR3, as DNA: TGTGCCAGCAGCCCCGTGGGGGGGAACACTGAAGCTTTCTTT. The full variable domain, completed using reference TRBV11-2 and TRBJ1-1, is EAGVAQSPRYKIIEKRQSVAFWCNPISGHATLYWYQQILGQGPKLLIQFQNNGVVDDSQLPKDRFSAERLKGVDSTLKIQPAKLEDSAVYLCASSPVGGNTEAFFGQGTRLTVV.

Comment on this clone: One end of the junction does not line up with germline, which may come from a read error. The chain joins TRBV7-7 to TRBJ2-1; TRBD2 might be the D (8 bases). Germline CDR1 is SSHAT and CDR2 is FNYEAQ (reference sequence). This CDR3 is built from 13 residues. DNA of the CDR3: TGTGCTAGCAGCTTAGCGGGGACAGATGAGCAGTTCTTC. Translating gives CASSLAGTDEQFF. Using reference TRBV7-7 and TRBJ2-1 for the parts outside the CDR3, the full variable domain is GAGVSQSPRYKVTKRGQDVTLRCDPISSHATLYWYQQALGQGPEFLTYFNYEAQPDKSGLPSDRFSAERPEGSISTLTIQRTEQRDSAMYRCASSLAGTDEQFFGPGTRLTVL.

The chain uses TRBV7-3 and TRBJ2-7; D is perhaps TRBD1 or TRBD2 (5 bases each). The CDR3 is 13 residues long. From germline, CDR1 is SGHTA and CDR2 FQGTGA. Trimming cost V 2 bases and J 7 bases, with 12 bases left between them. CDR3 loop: CASSLARGREQYF. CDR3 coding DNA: TGTGCCAGCAGCTTAGCCCGGGGCAGGGAGCAGTACTTC.

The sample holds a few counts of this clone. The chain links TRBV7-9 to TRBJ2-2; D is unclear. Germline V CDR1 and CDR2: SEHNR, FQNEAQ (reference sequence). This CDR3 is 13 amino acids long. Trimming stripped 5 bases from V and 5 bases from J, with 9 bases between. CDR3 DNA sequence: TGTGCCAGCAGCCCAACAGAGACCGGGGAGCTGTTTTTT. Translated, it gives CASSPTETGELFF.

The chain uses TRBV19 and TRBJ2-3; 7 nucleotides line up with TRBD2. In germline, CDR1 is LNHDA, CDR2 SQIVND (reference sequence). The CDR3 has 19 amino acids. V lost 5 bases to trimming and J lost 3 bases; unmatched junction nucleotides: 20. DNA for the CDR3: TGTGCCAGTAGTCATCGAGGCGGGAGATCGGTTGGTGTAACAGATACGCAGTATTTT. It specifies CASSHRGGRSVGVTDTQYF.